This T cell receptor (beta chain) stems from a study of blood T cell repertoires in COVID-19. Overall study: COVID-19 samples, acute and convalescent, were from the United States, Italy and Spain. PBMCs, B-cell-depleted T cells, or T cells were the source of the cDNA or gDNA that made up the material.

The trim removed 6 bases at V and 0 bases at J, leaving 3 bases unmatched. Per the germline V gene, CDR1 is SGHTA and CDR2 is FQGNSA. The CDR3 consists of 15 residues. This clone was recorded a few times. Other DNA sequences within the sample encode an identical CDR3. Repertoires were generated with immunoSEQ multiplex PCR, while TCRdb's copy carries only in-frame clones and drops some. This table holds 400,000 or so clones, about 88% found once. The rearrangement uses TRBV7-2 and TRBJ2-1; TRBD2 matches at 9 bases. The specimen was peripheral blood. This clonotype was obtained from a woman aged 40 to 55 with COVID-19, enrolled during active disease. CDR3 amino acids: CASSLAGSSYNEQFF. The CDR3 DNA reads TGTGCCAGCAGTCTAGCGGGGAGCTCCTACAATGAGCAGTTCTTC.